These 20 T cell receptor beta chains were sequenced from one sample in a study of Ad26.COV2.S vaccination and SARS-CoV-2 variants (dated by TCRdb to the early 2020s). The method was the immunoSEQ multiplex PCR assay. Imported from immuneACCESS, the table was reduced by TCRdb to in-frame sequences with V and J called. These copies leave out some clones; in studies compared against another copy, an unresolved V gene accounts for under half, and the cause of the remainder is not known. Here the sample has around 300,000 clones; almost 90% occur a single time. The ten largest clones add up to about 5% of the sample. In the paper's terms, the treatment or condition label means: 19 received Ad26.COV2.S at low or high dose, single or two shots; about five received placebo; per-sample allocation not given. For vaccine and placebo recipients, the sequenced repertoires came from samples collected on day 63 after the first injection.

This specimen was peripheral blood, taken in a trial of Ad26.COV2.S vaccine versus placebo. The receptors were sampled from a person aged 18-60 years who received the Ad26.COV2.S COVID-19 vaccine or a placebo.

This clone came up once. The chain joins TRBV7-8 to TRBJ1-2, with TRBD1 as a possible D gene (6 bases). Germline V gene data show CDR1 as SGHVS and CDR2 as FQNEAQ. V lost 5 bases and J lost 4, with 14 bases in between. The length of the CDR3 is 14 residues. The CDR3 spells CASSPGQTSYGYTF. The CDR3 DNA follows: TGTGCCAGCAGCCCCGGACAGACATCCTATGGCTACACCTTC.

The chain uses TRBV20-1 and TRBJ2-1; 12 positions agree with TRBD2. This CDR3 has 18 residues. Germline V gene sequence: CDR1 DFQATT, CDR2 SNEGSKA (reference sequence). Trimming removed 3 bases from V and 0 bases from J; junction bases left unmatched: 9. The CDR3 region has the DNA TGCAGTGCTAGTTCTAGCGGGGGGGCGTTAATCTCCTACAATGAGCAGTTCTTC. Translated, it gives CSASSSGGALISYNEQFF.

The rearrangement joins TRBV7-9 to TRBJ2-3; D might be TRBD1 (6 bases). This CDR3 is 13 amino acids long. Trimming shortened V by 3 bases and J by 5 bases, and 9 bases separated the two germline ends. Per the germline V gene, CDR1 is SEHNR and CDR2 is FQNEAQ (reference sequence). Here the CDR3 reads CASSFRGRDTQYF. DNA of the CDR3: TGTGCCAGCAGCTTCAGGGGTCGAGATACGCAGTATTTT.

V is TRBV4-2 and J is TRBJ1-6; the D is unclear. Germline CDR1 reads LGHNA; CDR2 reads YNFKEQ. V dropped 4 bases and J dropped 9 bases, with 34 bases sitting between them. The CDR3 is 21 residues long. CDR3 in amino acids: CASSLIAWSQTWILVSSPLHF. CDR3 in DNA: TGTGCCAGCAGCCTTATAGCGTGGTCCCAGACTTGGATTTTGGTCAGTTCACCCCTCCACTTT.

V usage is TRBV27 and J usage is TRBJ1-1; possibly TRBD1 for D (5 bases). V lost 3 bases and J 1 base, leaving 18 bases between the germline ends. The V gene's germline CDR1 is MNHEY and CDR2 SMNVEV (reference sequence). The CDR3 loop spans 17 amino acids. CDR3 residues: CASSFTSYSGRNTEAFF. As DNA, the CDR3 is TGTGCCAGCAGTTTTACCTCTTATTCAGGGAGGAACACTGAAGCTTTCTTT.

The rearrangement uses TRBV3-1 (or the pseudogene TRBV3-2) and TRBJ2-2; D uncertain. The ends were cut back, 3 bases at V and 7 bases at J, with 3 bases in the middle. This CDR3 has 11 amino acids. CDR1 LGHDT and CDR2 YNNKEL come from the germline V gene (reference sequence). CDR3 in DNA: TGTGCCAGCAGCCAGTACGGGGAGCTGTTTTTT. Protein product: CASSQYGELFF.

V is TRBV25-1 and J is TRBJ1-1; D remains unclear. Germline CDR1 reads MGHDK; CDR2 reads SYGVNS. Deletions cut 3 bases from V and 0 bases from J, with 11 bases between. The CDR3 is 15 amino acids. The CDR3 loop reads CASSDFNWVNTEAFF. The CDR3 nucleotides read TGTGCCAGCAGTGACTTTAATTGGGTGAACACTGAAGCTTTCTTT.

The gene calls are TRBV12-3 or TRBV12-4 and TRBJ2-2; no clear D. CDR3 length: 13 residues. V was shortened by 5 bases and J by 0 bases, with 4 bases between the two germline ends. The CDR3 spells CASSLTNTGELFF. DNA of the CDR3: TGTGCCAGCAGTCTCACGAACACCGGGGAGCTGTTTTTT.

CDR3 nucleotide sequence: TGTGCCTTCTCGGACAGGGATGGCTACACCTTC. Protein: CAFSDRDGYTF. V usage is TRBV30 and J usage is TRBJ1-2; TRBD1 matches at 8 bases. V was pared by 7 bases and J by 6 bases, with 4 bases of the junction left unmatched. There are 11 residues in the CDR3. Germline V gene lookup returns CDR1 GTSNPN and CDR2 SVGIG (reference sequence).

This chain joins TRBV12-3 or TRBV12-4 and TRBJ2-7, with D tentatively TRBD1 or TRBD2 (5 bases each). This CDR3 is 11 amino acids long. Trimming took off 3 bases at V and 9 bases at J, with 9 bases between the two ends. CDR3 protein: CASSLQGAQYF. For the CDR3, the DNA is TGTGCCAGCAGTTTGCAGGGAGCGCAGTACTTC.

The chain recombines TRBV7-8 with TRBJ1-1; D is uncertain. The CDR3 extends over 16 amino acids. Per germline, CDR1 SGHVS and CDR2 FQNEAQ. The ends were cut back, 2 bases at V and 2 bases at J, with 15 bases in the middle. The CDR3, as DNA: TGTGCCAGCAGCTTATATAGGGCTGGGGTTAACACTGAAGCTTTCTTT. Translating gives CASSLYRAGVNTEAFF. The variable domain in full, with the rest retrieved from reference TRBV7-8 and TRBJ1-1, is GAGVSQSPRYKVAKRGQDVALRCDPISGHVSLFWYQQALGQGPEFLTYFQNEAQLDKSGLPSDRFFAERPEGSVSTLKIQRTQQEDSAVYLCASSLYRAGVNTEAFFGQGTRLTVV.

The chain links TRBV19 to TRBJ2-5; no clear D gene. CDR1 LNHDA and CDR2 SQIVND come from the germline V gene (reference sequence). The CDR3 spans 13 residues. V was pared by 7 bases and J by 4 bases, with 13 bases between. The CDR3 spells CASTEDCLETQYF. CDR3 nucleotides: TGTGCCAGTACCGAAGACTGCTTAGAGACCCAGTACTTC.

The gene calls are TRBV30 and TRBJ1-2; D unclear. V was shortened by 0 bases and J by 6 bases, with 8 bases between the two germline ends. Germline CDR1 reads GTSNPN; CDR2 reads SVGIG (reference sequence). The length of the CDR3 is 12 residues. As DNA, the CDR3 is TGTGCCTGGAGTGTGGTGATTAATGGCTACACCTTC. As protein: CAWSVVINGYTF. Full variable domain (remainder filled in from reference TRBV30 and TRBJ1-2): SQTIHQWPATLVQPVGSPLSLECTVEGTSNPNLYWYRQAAGRGLQLLFYSVGIGQISSEVPQNLSASRPQDRQFILSSKKLLLSDSGFYLCAWSVVINGYTFGSGTRLTVV.

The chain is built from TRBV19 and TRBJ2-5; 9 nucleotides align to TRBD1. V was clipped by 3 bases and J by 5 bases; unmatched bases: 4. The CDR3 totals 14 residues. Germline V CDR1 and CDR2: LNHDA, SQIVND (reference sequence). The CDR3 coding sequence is TGTGCCAGTAGTATCTGGACAGGGGAGGAGACCCAGTACTTC. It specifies CASSIWTGEETQYF. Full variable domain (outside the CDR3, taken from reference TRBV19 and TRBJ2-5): DGGITQSPKYLFRKEGQNVTLSCEQNLNHDAMYWYRQDPGQGLRLIYYSQIVNDFQKGDIAEGYSVSREKKESFPLTVTSAQKNPTAFYLCASSIWTGEETQYFGPGTRLLVL.

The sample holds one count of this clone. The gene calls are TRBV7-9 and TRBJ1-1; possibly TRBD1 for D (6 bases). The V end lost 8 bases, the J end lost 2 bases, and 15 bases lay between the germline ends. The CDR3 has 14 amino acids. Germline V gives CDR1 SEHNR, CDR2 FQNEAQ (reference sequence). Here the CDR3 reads CASGRGWENTEAFF. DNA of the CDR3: TGTGCCAGCGGCAGGGGTTGGGAAAACACTGAAGCTTTCTTT.

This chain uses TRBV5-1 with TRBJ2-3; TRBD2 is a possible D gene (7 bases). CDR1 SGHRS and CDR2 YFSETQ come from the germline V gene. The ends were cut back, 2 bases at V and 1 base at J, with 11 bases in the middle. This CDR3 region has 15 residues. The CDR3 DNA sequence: TGCGCCAGCAGCTTCGGGGGGCGGGGCACAGATACGCAGTATTTT. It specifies CASSFGGRGTDTQYF.

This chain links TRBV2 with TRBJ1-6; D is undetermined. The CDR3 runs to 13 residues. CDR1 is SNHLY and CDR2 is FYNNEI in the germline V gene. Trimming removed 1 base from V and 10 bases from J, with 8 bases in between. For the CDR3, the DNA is TGTGCCAGCAGTGAAGAAATCAGATCACCCCTCCACTTT. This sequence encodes CASSEEIRSPLHF.

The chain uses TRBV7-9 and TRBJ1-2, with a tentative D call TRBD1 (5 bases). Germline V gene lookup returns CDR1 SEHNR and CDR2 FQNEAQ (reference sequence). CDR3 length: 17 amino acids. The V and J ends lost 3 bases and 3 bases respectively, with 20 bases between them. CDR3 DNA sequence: TGTGCCAGCAGCTTTCAGACCGACAGTCCTTTTCACTATGGCTACACCTTC. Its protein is CASSFQTDSPFHYGYTF. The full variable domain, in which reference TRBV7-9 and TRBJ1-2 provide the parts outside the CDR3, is DTGVSQNPRHKITKRGQNVTFRCDPISEHNRLYWYRQTLGQGPEFLTYFQNEAQLEKSRLLSDRFSAERPKGSFSTLEIQRTEQGDSAMYLCASSFQTDSPFHYGYTFGSGTRLTVV.

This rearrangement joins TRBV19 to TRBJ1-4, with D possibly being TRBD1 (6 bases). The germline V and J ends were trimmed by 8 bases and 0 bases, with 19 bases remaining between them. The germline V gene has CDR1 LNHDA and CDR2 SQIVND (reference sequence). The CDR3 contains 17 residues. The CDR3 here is CASQGFPGQPTNEKLFF. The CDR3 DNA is TGTGCCAGTCAGGGCTTCCCTGGACAGCCAACTAATGAAAAACTGTTTTTT. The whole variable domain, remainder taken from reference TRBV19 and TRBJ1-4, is DGGITQSPKYLFRKEGQNVTLSCEQNLNHDAMYWYRQDPGQGLRLIYYSQIVNDFQKGDIAEGYSVSREKKESFPLTVTSAQKNPTAFYLCASQGFPGQPTNEKLFFGSGTQLSVL.

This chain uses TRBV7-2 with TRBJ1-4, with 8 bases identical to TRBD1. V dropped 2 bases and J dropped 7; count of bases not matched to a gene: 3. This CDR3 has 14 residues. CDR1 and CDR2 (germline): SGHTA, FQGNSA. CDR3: CASSLQGAGEKLFF. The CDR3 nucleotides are TGTGCCAGCAGCTTACAGGGGGCGGGTGAAAAACTGTTTTTT.